This T cell receptor beta chain was captured in a study of blood T cell repertoires in COVID-19. V lost 4 bases to trimming and J lost 8 bases, with 9 bases between them. In germline, CDR1 is SEHNR, CDR2 FQNEAQ (reference sequence). The CDR3 length is 13 residues. The assay was immunoSEQ multiplex PCR, and TCRdb's table has in-frame clones only and misses some. The data contain about 160,000 clones, roughly 81% of them singletons. The chain employs TRBV7-9 and TRBJ1-6; no definite D call. Sequenced: peripheral blood. The TCR was taken from a middle-aged man with acute or convalescent COVID-19. This CDR3 reads CASSSSGDSPLHF. Written as DNA, the CDR3 is TGTGCCAGCAGCTCTAGCGGGGATTCACCCCTCCACTTT.